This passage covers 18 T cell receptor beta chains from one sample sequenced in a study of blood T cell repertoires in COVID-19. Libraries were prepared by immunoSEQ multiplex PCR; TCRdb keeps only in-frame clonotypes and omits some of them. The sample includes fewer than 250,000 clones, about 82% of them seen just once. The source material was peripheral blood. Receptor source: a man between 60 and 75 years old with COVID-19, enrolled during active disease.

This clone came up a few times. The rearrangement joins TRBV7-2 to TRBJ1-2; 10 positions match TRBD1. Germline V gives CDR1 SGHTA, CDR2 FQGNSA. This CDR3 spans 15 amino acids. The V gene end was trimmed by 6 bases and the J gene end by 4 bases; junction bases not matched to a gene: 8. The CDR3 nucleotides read TGTGCCAGCAGTCCCACCGGGACAGGGGTCTATGGCTACACCTTC. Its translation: CASSPTGTGVYGYTF. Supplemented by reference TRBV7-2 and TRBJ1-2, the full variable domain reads GAGVSQSPSNKVTEKGKDVELRCDPISGHTALYWYRQSLGQGLEFLIYFQGNSAPDKSGLPSDRFSAERTGGSVSTLTIQRTQQEDSAVYLCASSPTGTGVYGYTFGSGTRLTVV.

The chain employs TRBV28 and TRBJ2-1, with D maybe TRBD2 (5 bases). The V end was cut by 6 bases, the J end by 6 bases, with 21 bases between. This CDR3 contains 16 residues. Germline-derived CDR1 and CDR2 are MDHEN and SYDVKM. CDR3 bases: TGTGCCAGCAGGCCCTTCGTGGGAGAGGTGGGCAATGAGCAGTTCTTC. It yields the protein CASRPFVGEVGNEQFF. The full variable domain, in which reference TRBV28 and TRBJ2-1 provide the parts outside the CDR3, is DVKVTQSSRYLVKRTGEKVFLECVQDMDHENMFWYRQDPGLGLRLIYFSYDVKMKEKGDIPEGYSVSREKKERFSLILESASTNQTSMYLCASRPFVGEVGNEQFFGPGTRLTVL.

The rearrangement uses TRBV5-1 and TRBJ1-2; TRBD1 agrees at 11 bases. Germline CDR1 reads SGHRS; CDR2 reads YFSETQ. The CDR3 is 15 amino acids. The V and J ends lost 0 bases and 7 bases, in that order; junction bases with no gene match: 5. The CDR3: CASSLAGQGAAGYTF. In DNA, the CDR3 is TGCGCCAGCAGCTTGGCCGGACAGGGGGCGGCTGGCTACACCTTC. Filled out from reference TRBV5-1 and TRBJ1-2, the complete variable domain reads KAGVTQTPRYLIKTRGQQVTLSCSPISGHRSVSWYQQTPGQGLQFLFEYFSETQRNKGNFPGRFSGRQFSNSRSEMNVSTLELGDSALYLCASSLAGQGAAGYTFGSGTRLTVV.

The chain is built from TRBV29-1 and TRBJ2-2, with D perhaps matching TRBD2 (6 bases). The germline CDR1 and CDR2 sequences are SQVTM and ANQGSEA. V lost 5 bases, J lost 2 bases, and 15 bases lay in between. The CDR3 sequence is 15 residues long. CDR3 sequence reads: CSVSWRGGNTGELFF. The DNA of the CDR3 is TGCAGCGTTTCTTGGCGGGGCGGAAACACCGGGGAGCTGTTTTTT.

In nucleotides, the CDR3 is TGTGCCAGCAGCTTAGCGGGTGACAGAGCTGGAAACACCATATATTTT. This codes for CASSLAGDRAGNTIYF. This chain uses TRBV7-9 with TRBJ1-3; D is possibly TRBD1 (5 bases). CDR3 length: 16 amino acids. Per germline, CDR1 SEHNR and CDR2 FQNEAQ (reference sequence). The V gene lost 0 bases and the J gene lost 2 bases, with 11 bases spanning the gap.

The CDR3 here is CASSMGGRNNSPLHF. In DNA, the CDR3 is TGTGCCAGTAGTATGGGAGGCCGGAACAATTCACCCCTCCACTTT. The rearrangement joins TRBV19 to TRBJ1-6; unclear D gene. This CDR3 comprises 15 residues. Germline-derived CDR1 and CDR2 are LNHDA and SQIVND (reference sequence). The V end lost 3 bases, the J end lost 7 bases, and 13 bases lay between the germline ends.

CDR3 nucleotides: TGTGCCAGCAGCGGAAACGACAGGGTCGGAATGAACACTGAAGCTTTCTTT. Protein: CASSGNDRVGMNTEAFF. V gene TRBV21-1 combines with J gene TRBJ1-1; TRBD1, the D gene given by the table, was not confirmed from the DNA. TRBV21-1 is a pseudogene segment. The CDR3 covers 17 residues.

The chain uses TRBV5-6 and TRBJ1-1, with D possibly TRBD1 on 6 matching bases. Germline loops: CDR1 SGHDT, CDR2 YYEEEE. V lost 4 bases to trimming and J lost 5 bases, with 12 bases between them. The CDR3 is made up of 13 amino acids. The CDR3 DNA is TGTGCCAGCAGCCCGGACAGAGGGACTGAAGCTTTCTTT. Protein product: CASSPDRGTEAFF.

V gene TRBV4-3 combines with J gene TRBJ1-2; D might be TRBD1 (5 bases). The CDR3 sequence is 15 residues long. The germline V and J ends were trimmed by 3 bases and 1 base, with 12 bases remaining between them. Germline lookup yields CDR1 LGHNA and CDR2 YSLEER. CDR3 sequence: CASSQARVLNYGYTF. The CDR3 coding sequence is TGCGCCAGCAGCCAGGCCAGGGTCCTTAACTATGGCTACACCTTC.

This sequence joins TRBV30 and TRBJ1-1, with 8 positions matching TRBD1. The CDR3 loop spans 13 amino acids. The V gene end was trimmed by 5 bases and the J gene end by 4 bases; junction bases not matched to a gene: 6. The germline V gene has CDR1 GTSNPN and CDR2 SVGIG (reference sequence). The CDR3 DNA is TGTGCCTGGGCGACAGGGGAGGTCACTGAAGCTTTCTTT. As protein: CAWATGEVTEAFF.

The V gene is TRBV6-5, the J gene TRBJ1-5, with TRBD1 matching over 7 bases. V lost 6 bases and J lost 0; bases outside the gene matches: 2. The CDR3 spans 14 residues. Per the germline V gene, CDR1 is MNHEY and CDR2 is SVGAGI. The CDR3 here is CASSWTGSNQPQHF. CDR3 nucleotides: TGTGCCAGCAGCTGGACAGGTAGCAATCAGCCCCAGCATTTT.

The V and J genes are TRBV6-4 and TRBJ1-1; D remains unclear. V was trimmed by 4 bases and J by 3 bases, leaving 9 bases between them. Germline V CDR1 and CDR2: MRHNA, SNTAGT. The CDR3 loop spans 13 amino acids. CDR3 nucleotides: TGTGCCAGCAGTGCACTGGGAGACACTGAAGCTTTCTTT. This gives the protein CASSALGDTEAFF.

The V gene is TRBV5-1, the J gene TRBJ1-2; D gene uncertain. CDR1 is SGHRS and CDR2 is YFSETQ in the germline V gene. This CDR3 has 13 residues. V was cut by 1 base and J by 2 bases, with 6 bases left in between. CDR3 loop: CASSLKQNYGYTF. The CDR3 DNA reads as TGCGCCAGCAGCTTGAAACAGAACTATGGCTACACCTTC.

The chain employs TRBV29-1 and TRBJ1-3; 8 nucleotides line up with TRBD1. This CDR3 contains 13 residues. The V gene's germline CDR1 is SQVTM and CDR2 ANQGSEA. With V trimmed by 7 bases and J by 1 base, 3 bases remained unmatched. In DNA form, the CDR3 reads TGCAGCGGCGGACAGGGTTCTGGAAACACCATATATTTT. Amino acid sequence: CSGGQGSGNTIYF.

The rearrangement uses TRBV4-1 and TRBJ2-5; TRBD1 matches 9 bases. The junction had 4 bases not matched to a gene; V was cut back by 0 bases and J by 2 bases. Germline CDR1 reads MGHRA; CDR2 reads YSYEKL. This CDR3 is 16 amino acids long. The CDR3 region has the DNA TGCGCCAGCAGCCAAGATGGGACAGGGAAACAAGAGACCCAGTACTTC. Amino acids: CASSQDGTGKQETQYF.

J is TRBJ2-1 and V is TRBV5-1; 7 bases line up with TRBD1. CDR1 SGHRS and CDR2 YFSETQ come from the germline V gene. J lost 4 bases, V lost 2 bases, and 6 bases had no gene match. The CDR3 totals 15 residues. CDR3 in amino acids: CASSFLGGQYNEQFF. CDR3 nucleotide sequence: TGCGCCAGCAGCTTCCTTGGGGGACAGTACAATGAGCAGTTCTTC. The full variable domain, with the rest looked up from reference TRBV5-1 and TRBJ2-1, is KAGVTQTPRYLIKTRGQQVTLSCSPISGHRSVSWYQQTPGQGLQFLFEYFSETQRNKGNFPGRFSGRQFSNSRSEMNVSTLELGDSALYLCASSFLGGQYNEQFFGPGTRLTVL.

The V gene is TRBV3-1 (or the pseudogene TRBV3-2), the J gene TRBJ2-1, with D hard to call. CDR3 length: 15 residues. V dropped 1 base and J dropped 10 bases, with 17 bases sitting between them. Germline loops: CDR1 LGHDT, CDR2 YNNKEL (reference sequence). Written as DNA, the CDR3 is TGTGCCAGCAGCCAAGTGCTACTTAGAGGCGGCGAGCAGTTCTTC. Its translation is CASSQVLLRGGEQFF.

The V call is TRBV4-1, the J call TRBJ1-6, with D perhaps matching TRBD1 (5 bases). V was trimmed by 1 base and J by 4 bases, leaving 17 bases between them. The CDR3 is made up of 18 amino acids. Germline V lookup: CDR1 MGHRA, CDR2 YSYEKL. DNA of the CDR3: TGCGCCAGCAGCCAAGGGCTGGGGGGAGAATTTTATAATTCACCCCTCCACTTT. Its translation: CASSQGLGGEFYNSPLHF.